The T cell receptor (beta chain) described here comes from a study of blood T cell repertoires in COVID-19. The protocol was immunoSEQ multiplex PCR, while the TCRdb copy is restricted to in-frame clones and leaves out a portion. The sample includes 200,000 or so clones, around 90% of them seen just once. The germline V gene has CDR1 SGHAT and CDR2 FQNNGV. This CDR3 region has 15 residues. J was trimmed by 7 bases and V by 1 base; bases with no gene match: 1. The sequencing sample was made of peripheral blood. The receptor was isolated from a man aged 55 to 70 with COVID-19, enrolled during active disease. The gene calls are TRBV11-2 and TRBJ2-1, with TRBD2 matching over 13 bases. The CDR3 coding sequence is TGTGCCAGCAGCTTAGGGACTAGCGGGGGTAATGAGCAGTTCTTC. It codes for CASSLGTSGGNEQFF.